The sequence of this T cell receptor (beta chain) was determined in a study of OX40 agonist ivuxolimab in advanced cancers. Across the study: The patients' treatment was ivuxolimab, an agonistic anti-OX40 (CD134) antibody. Averaging about 60 years in age, with a range of roughly 23 to 85, the cohort was 82.7% male.

Only in-frame clones appear in the TCRdb table, and some are missing; sequencing was by immunoSEQ multiplex PCR. The data contain 85,000 to 100,000 clones, 75% to 95% of them singletons. Unmatched junction bases numbered 6, after V lost 1 base and J lost 8 bases. This CDR3 comprises 15 residues. Germline lookup yields CDR1 SGHVS and CDR2 FNYEAQ. The rearrangement links TRBV7-6 to TRBJ1-4, with TRBD1 identical over 8 bases. This material consisted of CD4+ or CD8+ T cells sorted from blood, taken in a trial of the OX40 agonist ivuxolimab. The source of this sequence is an adult with an advanced solid tumor such as melanoma, head and neck, liver or kidney cancer. The CDR3 reads CASSLGTGGNEKLFF. The CDR3 bases are TGTGCCAGCAGCTTAGGTACAGGGGGGAACGAAAAACTGTTTTTT. Together with reference TRBV7-6 and TRBJ1-4, the CDR3 gives the full variable domain: GAGVSQSPRYKVTKRGQDVALRCDPISGHVSLYWYRQALGQGPEFLTYFNYEAQQDKSGLPNDRFSAERPEGSISTLTIQRTEQRDSAMYRCASSLGTGGNEKLFFGSGTQLSVL.